The entry below describes one T cell receptor beta chain. CDR3 length: 13 amino acids. Germline V gives CDR1 SGHRS, CDR2 YFSETQ. The V and J ends lost 7 bases and 6 bases respectively, with 14 bases between them. The data were obtained in a study of T cell changes during pregnancy in multiple sclerosis. Here immunoSEQ multiplex PCR was the method, and the copy in TCRdb shows in-frame clones only, minus some. The sample has about 60,000 clones; roughly nine tenths are singletons. V gene TRBV5-1 combines with J gene TRBJ1-5; D remains unclear. The source of this sequence is a female donor with multiple sclerosis, enrolled in a pregnancy study. The sequencing here drew on CD4+ T cells from peripheral blood mononuclear cells, taken in the first trimester of pregnancy. The CDR3 DNA reads as TGCGCCAGCGGGATCGGTGAGGGTCAGCCCCAGCATTTT. Translating gives CASGIGEGQPQHF.